Listed here are 20 T cell receptor beta chains from one sample, sequenced in a study of blood T cell repertoires in COVID-19 (dated by TCRdb to 2018 to 2020). The protocol used for the library was the immunoSEQ multiplex PCR assay. Imported from immuneACCESS, the table was reduced by TCRdb to in-frame sequences with V and J called. These copies leave out some clones; in studies compared against another copy, an unresolved V gene accounts for under half, and the cause of the remainder is not known. The sample yields 410,000 or so clones; 75% to 90% were counted once. The top ten hold about 1.4% of the sample. Sequencing used peripheral blood. The receptors originated from a woman aged 40 to 50 with COVID-19, enrolled during active disease.

This clone came up once. Additional DNA sequences in this sample encode the identical CDR3. CDR3 in DNA: TGTGCCAGCAGCTTAGACAGGGTGAATTCACCCCTCCACTTT. It encodes CASSLDRVNSPLHF. The V and J genes are TRBV7-2 and TRBJ1-6; TRBD1 might be the D (6 bases). Germline V gene sequence: CDR1 SGHTA, CDR2 FQGNSA. The germline V and J ends were trimmed by 1 base and 7 bases, with 8 bases remaining between them. The CDR3 length is 14 residues.

J is TRBJ1-4 and V is TRBV7-6, with 9 bases identical to TRBD1. This CDR3 has 18 residues. Germline CDR1 SGHVS, CDR2 FNYEAQ. J lost 4 bases, V lost 1 base, and 10 bases had no gene match. DNA for the CDR3: TGTGCCAGCAGCTTAGACGTGACAGGGGGTCGGAATAATGAAAAACTGTTTTTT. Protein sequence: CASSLDVTGGRNNEKLFF. Complete variable domain (other parts from reference TRBV7-6 and TRBJ1-4): GAGVSQSPRYKVTKRGQDVALRCDPISGHVSLYWYRQALGQGPEFLTYFNYEAQQDKSGLPNDRFSAERPEGSISTLTIQRTEQRDSAMYRCASSLDVTGGRNNEKLFFGSGTQLSVL.

The chain joins TRBV5-5 to TRBJ1-1, with 7 positions matching TRBD1. CDR1 is SGHKS and CDR2 is YYEKEE in the germline V gene (reference sequence). The CDR3 has 14 residues. After removal of 6 bases from V and 1 base from J, the junction contained 6 bases not matched to a gene. The CDR3 region has the DNA TGTGCCAGCAAAGGGGGCCGGGCGAACACTGAAGCTTTCTTT. It specifies CASKGGRANTEAFF.

This chain uses TRBV2 with TRBJ2-3; D not resolved. The CDR3 extends over 12 amino acids. Trimming stripped 6 bases from V and 9 bases from J, with 13 bases between. From germline, CDR1 is SNHLY and CDR2 FYNNEI. CDR3 sequence reads: CASSAPDGTQYF. The CDR3 DNA follows: TGTGCCAGCAGCGCCCCCGACGGGACGCAGTATTTT.

The chain carries TRBV5-5 and TRBJ1-2; 8 nucleotides line up with TRBD1. Trimming at V came to 4 bases and at J to 6 bases, leaving 5 bases not matched to a gene. Germline CDR1 is SGHKS and CDR2 is YYEKEE (reference sequence). The CDR3 sequence is 13 residues long. The CDR3 loop is CASSLQGAHGYTF. The CDR3 DNA is TGTGCCAGCAGCCTCCAGGGGGCGCATGGCTACACCTTC.

This clone has just a few counts. The chain carries TRBV28 and TRBJ2-7; a weak D match, TRBD2 (5 bases). The CDR3 loop spans 15 amino acids. Germline loops: CDR1 MDHEN, CDR2 SYDVKM. Trimming took 2 bases from V and 2 from J, leaving 13 bases between them. CDR3 residues: CASSLAGGWAYEQYF. CDR3 in DNA: TGTGCCAGCAGTTTAGCGGGTGGATGGGCCTACGAGCAGTACTTC.

J is TRBJ1-3 and V is TRBV6-5; 7 bases line up with TRBD1. V shed 10 bases and J 1 base; nucleotides not matched to a gene: 10. Germline V gene data show CDR1 as MNHEY and CDR2 as SVGAGI. This CDR3 spans 15 amino acids. CDR3: CATSPTGRSGNTIYF. The CDR3 bases are TGTGCCACTTCACCGACAGGGAGGTCTGGAAACACCATATATTTT.

Written as DNA, the CDR3 is TGTGCCAGCAGCGCCTTGGGTCCGGAAGGACTCGGAAACACCATATATTTT. This encodes CASSALGPEGLGNTIYF. The chain joins TRBV5-6 to TRBJ1-3, with no clear D. The CDR3 extends over 17 amino acids. The germline V gene has CDR1 SGHDT and CDR2 YYEEEE. Trimming took 4 bases from V and 4 from J, leaving 21 bases between them.

This clone was counted between two and nine times. The CDR3 region is CSVTSGNTDTQYF. The CDR3 bases are TGCAGCGTGACGAGCGGGAACACAGATACGCAGTATTTT. This chain joins TRBV29-1 and TRBJ2-3; TRBD2 agrees at 7 bases. The V gene end was trimmed by 6 bases and the J gene end by 2 bases; junction bases not matched to a gene: 5. This CDR3 is 13 amino acids long. Per the germline V gene, CDR1 is SQVTM and CDR2 is ANQGSEA.

The J gene is TRBJ2-2, the V gene TRBV6-5; 10 nucleotides agree with TRBD2. The germline V gene has CDR1 MNHEY and CDR2 SVGAGI. Trimming at V came to 7 bases and at J to 6 bases, leaving 8 bases not matched to a gene. The CDR3 sequence is 15 residues long. CDR3: CASNQREGGAGELFF. The CDR3, as DNA: TGTGCCAGCAACCAGCGGGAGGGCGGAGCCGGGGAGCTGTTTTTT.

The CDR3 spells CASSLVASNTEAFF. The CDR3 DNA follows: TGCGCCAGCAGCTTGGTCGCGTCGAACACTGAAGCTTTCTTT. The chain couples TRBV5-1 to TRBJ1-1; D is uncertain. Trimming cost V 0 bases and J 1 base, with 7 bases left between them. The CDR3 covers 14 residues. Germline loops: CDR1 SGHRS, CDR2 YFSETQ.

V usage is TRBV7-2 and J usage is TRBJ1-1; possibly TRBD1 for D (6 bases). V was clipped by 2 bases and J by 6 bases, with 13 bases between them. Germline loops: CDR1 SGHTA, CDR2 FQGNSA. The CDR3 is 14 amino acids. CDR3 residues: CASSLSGGGPEAFF. DNA of the CDR3: TGTGCCAGCAGCTTATCGGGAGGGGGACCTGAAGCTTTCTTT.

The gene calls are TRBV5-1 and TRBJ1-3; 10 nucleotides align to TRBD1. CDR3 size: 17 residues. Per the germline V gene, CDR1 is SGHRS and CDR2 is YFSETQ. V lost 4 bases and J lost 1; bases outside the gene matches: 8. In DNA, the CDR3 is TGCGCCAGCAGCGCCTCGCCGGGACAGGGGTCTGGAAACACCATATATTTT. Translating gives CASSASPGQGSGNTIYF.

This chain links TRBV7-3 with TRBJ2-5, with 7 bases aligning to TRBD1. V lost 5 bases to trimming and J lost 4 bases; unmatched junction nucleotides: 4. The CDR3 length is 13 residues. Germline CDR1 SGHTA, CDR2 FQGTGA. The CDR3 bases are TGTGCCAGCAGCCCTCCAGGGGGAGAGACCCAGTACTTC. Translation gives CASSPPGGETQYF.

This chain links TRBV7-2 with TRBJ2-2; TRBD2 agrees at 9 bases. J was trimmed by 5 bases and V by 1 base; bases with no gene match: 11. Per germline, CDR1 SGHTA and CDR2 FQGNSA. This CDR3 spans 18 amino acids. CDR3 residues: CASSLVLSGGRQTGELFF. DNA for the CDR3: TGTGCCAGCAGCTTAGTTCTTAGCGGGGGAAGGCAAACCGGGGAGCTGTTTTTT.

The chain is built from TRBV11-3 and TRBJ2-1, with D unclear. The CDR3 spans 14 residues. V lost 0 bases to trimming and J lost 5 bases, with 8 bases between them. Germline V gene data show CDR1 as SGHNT and CDR2 as YENEEA. Written as DNA, the CDR3 is TGTGCCAGCAGCTTAGATCTCCTAGACAATGAGCAGTTCTTC. Its translation: CASSLDLLDNEQFF.

The chain employs TRBV5-1 and TRBJ1-1; a weak D match, TRBD1 (5 bases). Germline V lookup: CDR1 SGHRS, CDR2 YFSETQ. The CDR3 consists of 12 residues. Trimming stripped 5 bases from V and 6 bases from J, with 11 bases between. The CDR3 here is CASRGGGAEAFF. The CDR3 nucleotides read TGCGCCAGCAGGGGGGGTGGAGCTGAAGCTTTCTTT.

This chain connects TRBV28 to TRBJ1-6, with 7 bases identical to TRBD1. The germline V gene encodes CDR1 MDHEN and CDR2 SYDVKM. Trimming at V came to 6 bases and at J to 5 bases, leaving 7 bases not matched to a gene. The CDR3 totals 15 residues. CDR3 loop: CASSPPTGDNSPLHF. In DNA, the CDR3 is TGTGCCAGCAGCCCCCCCACAGGGGATAATTCACCCCTCCACTTT.

This clone has just a few counts. The chain carries TRBV5-4 and TRBJ2-7; 9 nucleotides match TRBD2. The CDR3 totals 16 residues. V shed 4 bases, J shed 3 bases, and the junction held 11 bases outside the gene matches. CDR1 is SGHNT and CDR2 is YYREEE in the germline V gene (reference sequence). In nucleotides, the CDR3 is TGTGCCAGCAGCCGCTTTGGGACTAGCCAAAACTACGAGCAGTACTTC. It encodes CASSRFGTSQNYEQYF.

In nucleotides, the CDR3 is TGTGCCAGCAGCGGGCTTGGAAACACCATATATTTT. Its translation: CASSGLGNTIYF. The genes are TRBV9 and TRBJ1-3, with unresolved D. The germline V gene encodes CDR1 SGDLS and CDR2 YYNGEE. CDR3 length: 12 residues. V lost 3 bases to trimming and J lost 3 bases, with 4 bases between them.